This TCR beta chain appears in the sequencing data of a study of blood T cell repertoires in COVID-19. Study summary: Sites in the United States, Italy and Spain provided acute and convalescent COVID-19 samples. In each case, the material was cDNA or gDNA derived from T cells, B-cell-depleted T cells, or PBMCs.

Original processing methods: Amplification of reference gene primers was used by the study to estimate nucleated cell counts. The data were produced by immunoSEQ multiplex PCR, yet TCRdb's version contains in-frame clones alone and is incomplete. V and J calls and clone size are copied from that table; D and trimming were computed from the DNA. The table shows 200,000 to 300,000 clones, with 80% to 90% occurring only once. The receptor was isolated from a woman aged 70 to 79 with acute or convalescent COVID-19. The sequenced sample was peripheral blood.

Here the CDR3 reads CASSQVTGSTGELFF. The CDR3, as DNA: TGTGCCAGCAGCCAAGTGACAGGGAGCACCGGGGAGCTGTTTTTT. The chain combines TRBV3-1 (or the pseudogene TRBV3-2) with TRBJ2-2; 7 nucleotides align to TRBD1. With 1 base clipped from V and 4 bases from J, the junction kept 3 bases outside the gene matches. The CDR3 runs 15 residues. Germline V lookup: CDR1 LGHDT, CDR2 YNNKEL (reference sequence).